This T cell receptor (beta chain) came from a study of vaccination and CD4 T cells after COVID-19. Study-level findings and limits: Early post-infection timepoints were not included, and relatively few convalescent patients were studied.

This CDR3 has 14 amino acids. Trimming removed 6 bases from V and 4 bases from J, with 15 bases in between. Looked up from germline, CDR1 is MNHNS and CDR2 is SASEGT. The Oncomine TCR Beta short-read assay was what sequenced the DNA obtained from cultured CD4+ T cells. A single record per CDR3 protein comes from TCRdb applying MiXCR to the PCR reads. The table lists tens of thousands of distinct CDR3 sequences, less than 75% of them singletons. Described treatment: approximately 9-day PBMC culture with coronavirus spike peptide pools or control peptides (ViraFEST assay). This clonotype came up a few times. Its antigen is not identified.

This clonotype was obtained from a human donor who had recovered from COVID-19. Sequencing was carried out using CD4+ T cells from blood, cultured in vitro. The J gene is TRBJ1-1, the V gene TRBV6-1; D remains unclear. The CDR3 DNA reads TGTGCCAGCAGCCCCGTGGCGGCGGCCACTGAAGCTTTCTTT. Amino acid sequence: CASSPVAAATEAFF.